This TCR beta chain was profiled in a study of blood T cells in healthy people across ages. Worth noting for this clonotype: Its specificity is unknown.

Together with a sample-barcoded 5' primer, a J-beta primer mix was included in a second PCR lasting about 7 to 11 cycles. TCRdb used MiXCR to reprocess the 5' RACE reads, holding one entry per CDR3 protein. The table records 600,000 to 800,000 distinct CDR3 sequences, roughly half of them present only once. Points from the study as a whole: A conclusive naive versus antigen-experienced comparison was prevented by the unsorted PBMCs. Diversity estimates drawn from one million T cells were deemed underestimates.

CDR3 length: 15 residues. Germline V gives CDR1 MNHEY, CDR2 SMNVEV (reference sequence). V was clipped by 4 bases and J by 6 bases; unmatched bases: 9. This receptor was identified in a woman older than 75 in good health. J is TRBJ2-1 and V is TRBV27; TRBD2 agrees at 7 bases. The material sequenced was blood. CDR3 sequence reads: CASSSLGEGRNEQFF. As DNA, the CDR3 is TGTGCCAGCAGTTCCCTGGGGGAGGGGCGCAATGAGCAGTTCTTC.